What follows describes a single T cell receptor beta chain. One junction end disagrees with the germline gene, perhaps due to a read error. With a J-beta primer mix and a sample-barcoded 5' primer, a second PCR ran about 6 to 11 cycles. MiXCR was run by TCRdb on the 5' RACE reads, yielding one entry per CDR3 protein. The data hold 550,000 to 650,000 distinct CDR3 sequences, with roughly a quarter observed a single time. The data are from a study of blood T cells in healthy people across ages. Per germline, CDR1 SGHTA and CDR2 FQGTGA. The CDR3 sequence is 14 residues long. Another study also made use of these data, one on T cells of mothers and their children. This second study says: Per mother, over 9 million TCR beta CDR3 reads were obtained; per child, roughly 2.8 million. Thymic selection molds TCR recombination output in a comparable way in related and unrelated pairs.

The sequenced material came from blood. The source of this sequence is a boy aged 2 to 9 in good health. The J gene is TRBJ2-1, the V gene TRBV7-3; D is undetermined. DNA of the CDR3: TGTGCCAGCAGCTTAGGGCGGCTGAACAAGGAGCAGTTCTTC. Its translation is CASSLGRLNKEQFF.